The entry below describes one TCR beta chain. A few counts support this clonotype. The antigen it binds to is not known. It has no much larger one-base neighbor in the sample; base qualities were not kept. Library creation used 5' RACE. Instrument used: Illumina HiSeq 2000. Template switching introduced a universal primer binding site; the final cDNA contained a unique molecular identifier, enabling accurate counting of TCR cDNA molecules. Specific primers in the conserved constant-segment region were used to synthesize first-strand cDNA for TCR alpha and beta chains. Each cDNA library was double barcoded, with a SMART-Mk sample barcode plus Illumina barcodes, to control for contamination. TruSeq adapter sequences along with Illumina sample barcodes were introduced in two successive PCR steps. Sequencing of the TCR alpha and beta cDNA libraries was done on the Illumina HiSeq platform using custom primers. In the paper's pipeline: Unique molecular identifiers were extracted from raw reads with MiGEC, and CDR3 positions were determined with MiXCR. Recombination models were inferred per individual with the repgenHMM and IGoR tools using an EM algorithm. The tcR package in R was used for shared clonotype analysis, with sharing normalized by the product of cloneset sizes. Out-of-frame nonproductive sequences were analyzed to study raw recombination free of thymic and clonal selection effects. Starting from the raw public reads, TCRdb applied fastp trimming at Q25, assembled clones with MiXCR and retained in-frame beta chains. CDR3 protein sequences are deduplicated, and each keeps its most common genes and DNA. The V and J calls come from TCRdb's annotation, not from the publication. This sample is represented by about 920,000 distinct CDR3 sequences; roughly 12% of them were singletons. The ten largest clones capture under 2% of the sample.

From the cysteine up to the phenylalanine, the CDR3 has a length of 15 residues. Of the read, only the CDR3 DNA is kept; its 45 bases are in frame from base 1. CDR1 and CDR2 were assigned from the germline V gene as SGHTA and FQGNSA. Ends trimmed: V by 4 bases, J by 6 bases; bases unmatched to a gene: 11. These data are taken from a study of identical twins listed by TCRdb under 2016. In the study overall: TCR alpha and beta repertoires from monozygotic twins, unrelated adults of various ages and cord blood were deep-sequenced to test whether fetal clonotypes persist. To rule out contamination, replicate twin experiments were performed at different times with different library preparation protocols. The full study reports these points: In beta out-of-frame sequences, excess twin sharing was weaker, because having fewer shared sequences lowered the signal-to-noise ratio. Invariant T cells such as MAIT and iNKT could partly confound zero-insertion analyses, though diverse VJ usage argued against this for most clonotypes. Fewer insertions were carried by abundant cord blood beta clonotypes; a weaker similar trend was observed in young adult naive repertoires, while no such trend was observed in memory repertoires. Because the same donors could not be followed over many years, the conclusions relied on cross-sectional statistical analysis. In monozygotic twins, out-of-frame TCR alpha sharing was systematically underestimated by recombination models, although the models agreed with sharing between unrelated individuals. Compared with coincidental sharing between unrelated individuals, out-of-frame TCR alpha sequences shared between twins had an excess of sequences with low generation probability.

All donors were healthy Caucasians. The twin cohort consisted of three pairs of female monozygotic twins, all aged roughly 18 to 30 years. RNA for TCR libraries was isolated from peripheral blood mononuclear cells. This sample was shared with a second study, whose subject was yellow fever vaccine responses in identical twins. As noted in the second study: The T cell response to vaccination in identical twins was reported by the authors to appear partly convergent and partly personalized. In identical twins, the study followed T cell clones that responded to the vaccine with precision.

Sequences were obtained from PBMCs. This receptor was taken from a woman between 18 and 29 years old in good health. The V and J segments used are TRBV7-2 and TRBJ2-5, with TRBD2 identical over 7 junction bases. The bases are TGTGCCAGCAGCTCCACCGCTTCGGGGGGACAGACCCAGTACTTC. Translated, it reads CASSSTASGGQTQYF.